One and the same sample provided the 9 T cell receptor beta chains below, sequenced in a study of blood T cells in healthy people across ages. For the second PCR, which ran for 7 to 11 cycles, a sample-barcoded 5' primer and a J-beta primer mix were used. TCRdb fed the 5' RACE reads into MiXCR, producing one record per CDR3 protein. The table records 980,000 or so distinct CDR3 sequences, around 48% of them present only once. The material sequenced was blood. Receptors originate from a man aged 30-40 years in good health.

At least ten counts were recorded for this clonotype. The chain uses TRBV7-8 and TRBJ2-7; no clear D. The CDR3 length is 14 residues. Germline CDR1 is SGHVS and CDR2 is FQNEAQ. V lost 1 base and J 2 bases, leaving 9 bases between the germline ends. CDR3 residues: CASSLVSSAYEQYF. In nucleotides, the CDR3 is TGTGCCAGCAGCTTAGTCTCGTCAGCCTACGAGCAGTACTTC.

This chain joins TRBV7-2 and TRBJ1-6; D gene unclear. V lost 5 bases to trimming and J lost 7 bases, with 15 bases between them. In germline, CDR1 is SGHTA, CDR2 FQGNSA. The CDR3 covers 15 residues. The CDR3 sequence is CASSGRAILNSPLHF. The DNA for the CDR3 is TGTGCCAGCAGCGGGAGGGCGATCTTAAATTCACCCCTCCACTTT.

This chain uses TRBV7-9 with TRBJ1-1; the match to TRBD1 covers 10 bases. Trimming took 5 bases from V and 4 from J; bases not matched to a gene: 7. Germline assignment: CDR1 SEHNR and CDR2 FQNEAQ (reference sequence). CDR3 length: 15 residues. This CDR3 is CASSVTGGMGTEAFF. The CDR3 nucleotides read TGTGCCAGCAGCGTGACAGGGGGCATGGGCACTGAAGCTTTCTTT.

V usage is TRBV10-3 and J usage is TRBJ2-4; D remains unclear. Germline lookup yields CDR1 ENHRY and CDR2 SYGVKD. Trimming stripped 5 bases from V and 8 bases from J, with 10 bases between. The CDR3 runs to 12 residues. For the CDR3, the DNA is TGTGCCATCAGTAACAGAAAGGACATTCAGTACTTC. Its translation is CAISNRKDIQYF.

This chain connects TRBV27 to TRBJ2-1; 7 bases are a match to TRBD2. Germline CDR1 and CDR2: MNHEY and SMNVEV (reference sequence). This CDR3 comprises 15 residues. Unmatched junction bases numbered 11, after V lost 4 bases and J lost 8 bases. The CDR3 protein is CASSWFGGGGDEQFF. CDR3 in DNA: TGTGCCAGCAGTTGGTTCGGCGGGGGAGGAGATGAGCAGTTCTTC.

The genes are TRBV12-3 or TRBV12-4 and TRBJ2-5, with a tentative D call TRBD1 (6 bases). The CDR3 has 12 residues. V lost 9 bases to trimming and J lost 4 bases, with 12 bases between them. CDR3 amino acids: CASTGSPETQYF. In nucleotides, the CDR3 is TGTGCCAGTACAGGGTCCCCAGAGACCCAGTACTTC.

This sequence joins TRBV5-1 and TRBJ1-1; D may be TRBD1 (6 bases). Germline CDR1 SGHRS, CDR2 YFSETQ. V was trimmed by 4 bases and J by 4 bases, leaving 14 bases between them. This CDR3 has 14 amino acids. The CDR3 region is CASSRNRDFTEAFF. Written as DNA, the CDR3 is TGCGCCAGCAGCAGAAACAGGGATTTCACTGAAGCTTTCTTT.

This clonotype has only a few counts. This sequence joins TRBV24-1 and TRBJ2-1; tentative D call: TRBD1 (6 bases). Germline CDR1 and CDR2: KGHDR and SFDVKD. The CDR3 has 15 residues. V gave up 5 bases and J gave up 6 bases, with 16 bases separating them. The CDR3 is CATSGRVGDINEQFF. Written as DNA, the CDR3 is TGTGCCACCAGTGGTAGGGTGGGGGACATCAATGAGCAGTTCTTC.

This clonotype was detected only once. V usage is TRBV6-5 and J usage is TRBJ1-1, with D perhaps TRBD1 (6 bases). Per the germline V gene, CDR1 is MNHEY and CDR2 is SVGAGI. The V gene lost 4 bases and the J gene lost 7 bases, with 13 bases spanning the gap. The CDR3 covers 13 residues. The CDR3 sequence: CASSSNTGSEAFF. CDR3 DNA: TGTGCCAGCAGTTCAAATACAGGGAGTGAAGCTTTCTTT.